A single T cell receptor beta chain is shown here with its context. Its antigen is unknown. The analysis combined second doses at about 4 or about 12 weeks. This sample was taken from a study of T cell responses to AZD1222 COVID-19 vaccine. The CDR3 runs to 15 residues. Trimming cost V 5 bases and J 0 bases, with 13 bases left between them. The germline V gene encodes CDR1 MNHEY and CDR2 SVGEGT. Study-level results: With dominance at 160-218 and 743-854, vaccine-associated CD4 TCRs spanned spike.

Measured with immunoSEQ multiplex PCR; TCRdb has only the in-frame clones, and not every one. The repertoire includes under 200,000 clones, more than 75% of them detected once, and about 25% sits in the top ten. V and J are TRBV6-2 or TRBV6-3 and TRBJ1-1; weak D call: TRBD1 (5 bases). The source was peripheral blood, collected 28 days after the second AZD1222 dose. The TCR sequence derives from an adult who received the AZD1222 COVID-19 vaccine. The CDR3 DNA follows: TGTGCCAGCAGTAGCCGGGGCAGATTGAACACTGAAGCTTTCTTT. It yields the protein CASSSRGRLNTEAFF.